Reported below is one T cell receptor beta chain. Original processing methods: Reference gene primer amplification gave nucleated cell count estimates. The protocol was immunoSEQ multiplex PCR, while the TCRdb copy is restricted to in-frame clones and leaves out a portion. That table furnishes V, J and clone size, whereas the DNA furnished D and trimming. The table has roughly 75,000 clones, approximately 86% seen once. A Seattle source enrolled patients during active infection and followed them longitudinally. These data belong to a study of blood T cell repertoires in COVID-19. V dropped 1 base and J dropped 2 bases, with 6 bases sitting between them. The CDR3 runs 13 residues. The V gene's germline CDR1 is SGHDT and CDR2 YYEEEE.

The clonotype comes from a man older than 75 with COVID-19, enrolled during active disease. The chain joins TRBV5-6 to TRBJ2-5; D uncertain. Sequencing was done on a sample of peripheral blood. Here the CDR3 DNA reads TGTGCCAGCAGCTTGATTAGTCAAGAGACCCAGTACTTC. Protein product: CASSLISQETQYF.